One and the same sample provided the 18 T cell receptor beta chains below, sequenced in a study of blood T cell repertoires in COVID-19. Measured with immunoSEQ multiplex PCR; TCRdb has only the in-frame clones, and not every one. In the table there are 150,000 or so clones, roughly 86% of which are singletons. The sample taken for sequencing was peripheral blood. These receptors all come from a human donor with acute or convalescent COVID-19. The donor label of this sample is uncertain.

In this sample, this clone turned up once. This chain uses TRBV6-4 with TRBJ1-5; D is uncertain. The germline gives CDR1 MRHNA, CDR2 SNTAGT. Trimming shortened V by 6 bases and J by 7 bases, and 13 bases separated the two germline ends. The CDR3 runs 13 residues. For the CDR3, the DNA is TGTGCCAGCAGCCCCGAGTCCCGCCAGCCCCAGCATTTT. It encodes CASSPESRQPQHF.

The chain carries TRBV12-5 and TRBJ2-2; D is possibly TRBD2 (5 bases). The CDR3 length is 13 residues. The germline V gene has CDR1 LGHNT and CDR2 FRNRAP. V gave up 7 bases and J gave up 4 bases, with 10 bases separating them. The CDR3 loop reads CASEPGVTGELFF. CDR3 nucleotides: TGTGCTAGTGAACCCGGGGTCACCGGGGAGCTGTTTTTT. The entire variable domain, with the rest obtained from reference TRBV12-5 and TRBJ2-2, is as follows: DARVTQTPRHKVTEMGQEVTMRCQPILGHNTVFWYRQTMMQGLELLAYFRNRAPLDDSGMPKDRFSAEMPDATLATLKIQPSEPRDSAVYFCASEPGVTGELFFGEGSRLTVL.

V and J are TRBV5-1 and TRBJ1-5; TRBD1 matches at 10 bases. The CDR3 spans 14 residues. V lost 4 bases and J lost 6; bases outside the gene matches: 4. Germline V gene sequence: CDR1 SGHRS, CDR2 YFSETQ. The CDR3 DNA follows: TGCGCCAGCAGCCCCGGACAGGGGGTTCAGCCCCAGCATTTT. Amino acid sequence: CASSPGQGVQPQHF.

This chain links TRBV6-1 with TRBJ1-5, with D uncertain. The CDR3 runs to 13 residues. CDR1 and CDR2 (germline): MNHNS, SASEGT. Deletions cut 3 bases from V and 9 bases from J, with 12 bases between. DNA of the CDR3: TGTGCCAGCAGTGAGCGGAGGGAGGGGCCCCAGCATTTT. Its translation: CASSERREGPQHF.

V gene TRBV19 combines with J gene TRBJ1-1, with 7 bases aligning to TRBD1. The CDR3 runs to 15 residues. Germline trimming cut 4 bases from V and 4 bases from J; bases unmatched to any gene: 9. From germline, CDR1 is LNHDA and CDR2 SQIVND (reference sequence). The DNA for the CDR3 is TGTGCCAGTAGTACCACGACAGGGTTCGGCACTGAAGCTTTCTTT. It yields the protein CASSTTTGFGTEAFF.

The gene calls are TRBV6-4 and TRBJ2-2; tentative D call: TRBD2 (5 bases). CDR3 length equals 13 residues. Germline V gives CDR1 MRHNA, CDR2 SNTAGT. V shed 6 bases and J shed 6 bases, with 11 bases lying between them. Here the CDR3 reads CASSAEGAGELFF. CDR3 nucleotide sequence: TGTGCCAGCAGCGCCGAGGGCGCCGGGGAGCTGTTTTTT.

The CDR3 protein is CASSLGLPGQPQHF. The CDR3 DNA sequence: TGTGCCAGCAGCTTGGGCCTCCCGGGTCAGCCCCAGCATTTT. This sequence joins TRBV5-6 and TRBJ1-5; D gene unclear. The ends were cut back, 0 bases at V and 6 bases at J, with 10 bases in the middle. Looked up from germline, CDR1 is SGHDT and CDR2 is YYEEEE. The CDR3 is made up of 14 amino acids.

This clone was counted a single time. J is TRBJ1-1 and V is TRBV5-4; possible D gene TRBD1, 5 bases. The V gene lost 1 base and the J gene lost 3 bases, with 7 bases spanning the gap. The CDR3 runs to 13 residues. Germline loops: CDR1 SGHNT, CDR2 YYREEE (reference sequence). CDR3: CASSLRRDTEAFF. DNA of the CDR3: TGTGCCAGCAGCTTGCGCAGGGACACTGAAGCTTTCTTT.

This rearrangement joins TRBV3-1 (or the pseudogene TRBV3-2) to TRBJ2-2, with D possibly being TRBD1 (6 bases). Germline-derived CDR1 and CDR2 are LGHDT and YNNKEL (reference sequence). CDR3 length equals 14 residues. Trimming cost V 7 bases and J 3 bases, with 12 bases left between them. The CDR3, as DNA: TGTGCCAGCACCTGGAAGGGGGACACCGGGGAGCTGTTTTTT. Translating gives CASTWKGDTGELFF.

The V and J genes are TRBV11-2 and TRBJ1-1; D ambiguous. CDR1 is SGHAT, CDR2 FQNNGV, per germline. The CDR3 is made up of 14 amino acids. V dropped 0 bases and J dropped 4 bases, with 9 bases sitting between them. CDR3 DNA sequence: TGTGCCAGCAGCTTAGATGGGCAGAGCACTGAAGCTTTCTTT. Translated: CASSLDGQSTEAFF. Full variable domain (outside the CDR3, taken from reference TRBV11-2 and TRBJ1-1): EAGVAQSPRYKIIEKRQSVAFWCNPISGHATLYWYQQILGQGPKLLIQFQNNGVVDDSQLPKDRFSAERLKGVDSTLKIQPAKLEDSAVYLCASSLDGQSTEAFFGQGTRLTVV.

The chain recombines TRBV30 with TRBJ1-1, with unresolved D. The V gene's germline CDR1 is GTSNPN and CDR2 SVGIG (reference sequence). The length of the CDR3 is 11 residues. V lost 4 bases and J 10 bases, leaving 13 bases between the germline ends. CDR3 nucleotides: TGTGCCTGGATCGGGCCTCGGGGAGCTTTCTTT. It specifies CAWIGPRGAFF. Full variable domain (missing parts from reference TRBV30 and TRBJ1-1): SQTIHQWPATLVQPVGSPLSLECTVEGTSNPNLYWYRQAAGRGLQLLFYSVGIGQISSEVPQNLSASRPQDRQFILSSKKLLLSDSGFYLCAWIGPRGAFFGQGTRLTVV.

V usage is TRBV7-9 and J usage is TRBJ2-7; TRBD2 aligns across 8 bases. The germline gives CDR1 SEHNR, CDR2 FQNEAQ (reference sequence). This CDR3 has 16 amino acids. The V gene end was trimmed by 3 bases and the J gene end by 7 bases; junction bases not matched to a gene: 14. The CDR3 region has the DNA TGTGCCAGCAGCTTCAGCGGGGGAGTAGGGCCCCGGGAGCAGTACTTC. As protein: CASSFSGGVGPREQYF.

Only one count was recorded for this clone. The chain couples TRBV3-1 (or the pseudogene TRBV3-2) to TRBJ2-1, with TRBD1 matching 8 bases. V shed 4 bases, J shed 12 bases, and the junction held 8 bases outside the gene matches. The germline gives CDR1 LGHDT, CDR2 YNNKEL (reference sequence). CDR3 length: 13 amino acids. Here the CDR3 reads CASSPGQGRVQFF. The CDR3 bases are TGTGCCAGCAGCCCTGGACAGGGCCGCGTGCAGTTCTTC.

The gene calls are TRBV5-1 and TRBJ2-1; 10 bases agree with TRBD1. Germline loops: CDR1 SGHRS, CDR2 YFSETQ. V dropped 3 bases and J dropped 5; count of bases not matched to a gene: 5. CDR3 size: 15 residues. The CDR3 bases are TGCGCCAGCAGCTGGGGACAGGGGCGAGACAATGAGCAGTTCTTC. This sequence encodes CASSWGQGRDNEQFF.

The chain uses TRBV12-3 or TRBV12-4 and TRBJ2-5; D remains unclear. V was shortened by 7 bases and J by 4 bases, with 13 bases between the two germline ends. This CDR3 is 13 amino acids long. CDR3 DNA sequence: TGTGCCAGCACCCAGGCCCCCATAGAGACCCAGTACTTC. This gives the protein CASTQAPIETQYF.

The count of this clone is one. The chain uses TRBV18 and TRBJ2-2, with 10 bases lining up with TRBD1. V was pared by 6 bases and J by 6 bases, with 7 bases of the junction left unmatched. Germline V gene data show CDR1 as KGHSH and CDR2 as LQKENI. The CDR3 totals 15 residues. In nucleotides, the CDR3 is TGTGCCAGCTCCAATCAAGGACAGGGGGCCGGGGAGCTGTTTTTT. Its protein product is CASSNQGQGAGELFF. The full variable domain, in which reference TRBV18 and TRBJ2-2 provide the parts outside the CDR3, is NAGVMQNPRHLVRRRGQEARLRCSPMKGHSHVYWYRQLPEEGLKFMVYLQKENIIDESGMPKERFSAEFPKEGPSILRIQQVVRGDSAAYFCASSNQGQGAGELFFGEGSRLTVL.

This clone was detected only a few times. The V call is TRBV5-1, the J call TRBJ1-1, with TRBD1 matching over 8 bases. In germline, CDR1 is SGHRS, CDR2 YFSETQ. Germline trimming cut 3 bases from V and 2 bases from J; bases unmatched to any gene: 3. The CDR3 is 14 residues long. CDR3 nucleotide sequence: TGCGCCAGCAGCTCAGGGGGCAGAAACACTGAAGCTTTCTTT. Residues: CASSSGGRNTEAFF.

This clone showed up just a few times. The chain couples TRBV19 to TRBJ2-2; weak D call: TRBD1 (5 bases). V lost 7 bases and J lost 3, with 12 bases in between. The CDR3 spans 14 residues. Germline values: CDR1 LNHDA, CDR2 SQIVND (reference sequence). The CDR3 coding sequence is TGTGCCAGTAAACTCGACAGCGACACCGGGGAGCTGTTTTTT. The encoded protein is CASKLDSDTGELFF.